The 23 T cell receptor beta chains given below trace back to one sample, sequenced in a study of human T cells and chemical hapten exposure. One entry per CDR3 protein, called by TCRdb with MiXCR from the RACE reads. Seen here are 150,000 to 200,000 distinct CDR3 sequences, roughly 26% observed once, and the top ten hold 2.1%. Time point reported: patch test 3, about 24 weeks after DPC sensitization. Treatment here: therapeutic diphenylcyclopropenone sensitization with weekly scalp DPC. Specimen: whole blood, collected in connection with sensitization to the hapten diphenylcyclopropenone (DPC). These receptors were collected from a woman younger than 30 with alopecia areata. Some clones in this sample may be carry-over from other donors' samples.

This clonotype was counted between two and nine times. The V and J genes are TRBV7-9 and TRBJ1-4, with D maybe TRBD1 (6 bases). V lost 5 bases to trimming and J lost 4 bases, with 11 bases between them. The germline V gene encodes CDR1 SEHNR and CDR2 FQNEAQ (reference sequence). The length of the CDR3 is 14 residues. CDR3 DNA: TGTGCCAGCAGCGCGACAGGTCTTAATGAAAAACTGTTTTTT. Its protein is CASSATGLNEKLFF.

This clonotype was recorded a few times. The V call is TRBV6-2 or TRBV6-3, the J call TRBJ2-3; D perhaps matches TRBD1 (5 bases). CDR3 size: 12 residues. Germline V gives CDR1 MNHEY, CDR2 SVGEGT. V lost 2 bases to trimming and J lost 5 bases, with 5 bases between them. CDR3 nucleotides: TGTGCCAGCAGTTACAGGGGAGATACGCAGTATTTT. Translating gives CASSYRGDTQYF.

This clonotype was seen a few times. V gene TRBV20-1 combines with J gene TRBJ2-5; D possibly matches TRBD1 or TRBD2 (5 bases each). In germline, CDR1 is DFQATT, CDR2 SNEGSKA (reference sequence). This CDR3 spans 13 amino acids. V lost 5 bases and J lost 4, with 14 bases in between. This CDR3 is CSARVGVGETQYF. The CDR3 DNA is TGCAGTGCTCGGGTGGGGGTTGGAGAGACCCAGTACTTC.

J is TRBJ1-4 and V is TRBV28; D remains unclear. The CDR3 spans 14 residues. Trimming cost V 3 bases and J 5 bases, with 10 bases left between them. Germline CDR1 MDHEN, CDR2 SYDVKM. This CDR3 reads CASSLASRNEKLFF. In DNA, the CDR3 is TGTGCCAGCAGTTTGGCGAGTCGGAATGAAAAACTGTTTTTT.

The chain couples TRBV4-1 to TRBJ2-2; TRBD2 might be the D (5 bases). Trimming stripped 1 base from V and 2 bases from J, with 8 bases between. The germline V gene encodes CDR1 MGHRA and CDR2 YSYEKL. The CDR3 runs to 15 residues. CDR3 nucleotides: TGCGCCAGCAGCCAAGCGCGGGTTAACACCGGGGAGCTGTTTTTT. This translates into CASSQARVNTGELFF.

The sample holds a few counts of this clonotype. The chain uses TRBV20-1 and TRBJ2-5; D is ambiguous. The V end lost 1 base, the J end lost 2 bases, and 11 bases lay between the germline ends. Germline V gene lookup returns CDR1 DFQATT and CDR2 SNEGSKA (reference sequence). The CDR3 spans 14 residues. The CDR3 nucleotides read TGCAGTGCTAGAGCACAAACGCTTCAAGAGACCCAGTACTTC. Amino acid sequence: CSARAQTLQETQYF.

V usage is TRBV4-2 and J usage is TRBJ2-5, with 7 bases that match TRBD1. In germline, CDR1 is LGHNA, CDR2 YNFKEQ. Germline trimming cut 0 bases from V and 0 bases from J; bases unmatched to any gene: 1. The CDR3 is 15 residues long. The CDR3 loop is CASSQDGTDQETQYF. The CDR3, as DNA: TGTGCCAGCAGCCAAGATGGGACAGACCAAGAGACCCAGTACTTC.

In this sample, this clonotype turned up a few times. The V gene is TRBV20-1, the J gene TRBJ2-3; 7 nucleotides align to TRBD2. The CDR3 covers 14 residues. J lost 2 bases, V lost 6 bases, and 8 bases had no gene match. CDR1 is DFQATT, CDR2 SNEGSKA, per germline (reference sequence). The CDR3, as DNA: TGCAGTGCGGCCGGGGGACTATCCACAGATACGCAGTATTTT. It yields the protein CSAAGGLSTDTQYF.

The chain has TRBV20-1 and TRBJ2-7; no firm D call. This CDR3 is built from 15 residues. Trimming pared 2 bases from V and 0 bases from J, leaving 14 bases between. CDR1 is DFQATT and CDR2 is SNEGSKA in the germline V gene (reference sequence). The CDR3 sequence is CSARRSAVGSYEQYF. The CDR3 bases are TGCAGTGCTAGAAGAAGCGCCGTGGGCTCCTACGAGCAGTACTTC.

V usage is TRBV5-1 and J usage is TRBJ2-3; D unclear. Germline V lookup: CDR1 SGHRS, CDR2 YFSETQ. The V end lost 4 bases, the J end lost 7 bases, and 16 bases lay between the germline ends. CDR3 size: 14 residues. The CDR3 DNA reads TGCGCCAGCAGCCGAGAGCCGGAGATGTATACGCAGTATTTT. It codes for CASSREPEMYTQYF.

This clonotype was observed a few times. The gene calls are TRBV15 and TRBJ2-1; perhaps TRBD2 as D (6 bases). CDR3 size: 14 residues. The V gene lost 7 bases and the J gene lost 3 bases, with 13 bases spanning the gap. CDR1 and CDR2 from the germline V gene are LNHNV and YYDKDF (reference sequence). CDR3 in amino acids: CATTPGSNYNEQFF. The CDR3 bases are TGTGCCACCACCCCCGGGAGCAACTACAATGAGCAGTTCTTC.

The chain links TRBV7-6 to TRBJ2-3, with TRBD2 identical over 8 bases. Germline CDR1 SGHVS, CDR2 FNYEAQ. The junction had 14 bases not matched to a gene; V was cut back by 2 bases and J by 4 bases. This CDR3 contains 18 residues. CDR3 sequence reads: CASSLPRRGGRWSDTQYF. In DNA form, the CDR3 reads TGTGCCAGCAGCTTACCGCGCCGAGGCGGGAGGTGGTCAGATACGCAGTATTTT.

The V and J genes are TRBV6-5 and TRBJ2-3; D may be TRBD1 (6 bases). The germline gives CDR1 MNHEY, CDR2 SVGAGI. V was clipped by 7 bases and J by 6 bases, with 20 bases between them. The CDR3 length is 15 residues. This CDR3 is CASTAMGAAADTQYF. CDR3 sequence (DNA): TGTGCCAGCACCGCGATGGGGGCCGCGGCGGATACGCAGTATTTT.

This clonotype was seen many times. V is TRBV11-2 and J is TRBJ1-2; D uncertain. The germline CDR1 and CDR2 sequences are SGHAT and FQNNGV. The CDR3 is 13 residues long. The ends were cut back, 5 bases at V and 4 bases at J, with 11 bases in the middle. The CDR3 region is CASSPRTGYGYTF. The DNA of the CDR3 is TGTGCCAGCAGCCCCAGGACGGGCTATGGCTACACCTTC.

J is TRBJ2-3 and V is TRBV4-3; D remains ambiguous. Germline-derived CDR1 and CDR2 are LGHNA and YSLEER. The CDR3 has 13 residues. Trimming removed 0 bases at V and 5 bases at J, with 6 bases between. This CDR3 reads CASSQDSEDTQYF. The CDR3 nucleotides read TGCGCCAGCAGCCAAGACTCCGAAGATACGCAGTATTTT.

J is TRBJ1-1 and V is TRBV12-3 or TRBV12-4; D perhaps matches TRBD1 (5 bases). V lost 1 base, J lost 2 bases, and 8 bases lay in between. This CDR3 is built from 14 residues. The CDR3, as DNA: TGTGCCAGCAGTTTAGGCAGGGTAAACACTGAAGCTTTCTTT. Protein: CASSLGRVNTEAFF.

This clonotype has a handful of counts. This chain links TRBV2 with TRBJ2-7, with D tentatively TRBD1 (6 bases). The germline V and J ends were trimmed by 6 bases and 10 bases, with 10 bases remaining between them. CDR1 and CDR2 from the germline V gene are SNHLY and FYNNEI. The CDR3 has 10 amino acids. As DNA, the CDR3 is TGTGCCAGCAGGGGGGCAGTTCAGTACTTC. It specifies CASRGAVQYF.

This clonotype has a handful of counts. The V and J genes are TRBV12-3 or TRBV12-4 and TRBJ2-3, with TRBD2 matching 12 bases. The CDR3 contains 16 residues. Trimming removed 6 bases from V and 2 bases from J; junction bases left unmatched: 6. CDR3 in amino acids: CASRDWTSGATDTQYF. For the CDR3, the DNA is TGTGCCAGCAGAGATTGGACTAGCGGGGCCACAGATACGCAGTATTTT.

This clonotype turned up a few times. As DNA, the CDR3 is TGTGCCAGCAGTTTTACCGGGACAGGGGGCTCCGAGCAGTACTTC. It specifies CASSFTGTGGSEQYF. This chain connects TRBV7-2 to TRBJ2-7, with 12 bases aligning to TRBD1. Germline CDR1 and CDR2: SGHTA and FQGNSA. The CDR3 consists of 15 residues. V trimming: 6 bases; J trimming: 6 bases; junction bases outside the gene matches: 9.

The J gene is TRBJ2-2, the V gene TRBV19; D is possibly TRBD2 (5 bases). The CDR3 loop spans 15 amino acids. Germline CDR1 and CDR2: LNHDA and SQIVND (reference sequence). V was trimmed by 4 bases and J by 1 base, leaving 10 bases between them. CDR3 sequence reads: CASSKTSGNTGELFF. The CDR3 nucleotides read TGTGCCAGTAGTAAGACCAGCGGGAACACCGGGGAGCTGTTTTTT.

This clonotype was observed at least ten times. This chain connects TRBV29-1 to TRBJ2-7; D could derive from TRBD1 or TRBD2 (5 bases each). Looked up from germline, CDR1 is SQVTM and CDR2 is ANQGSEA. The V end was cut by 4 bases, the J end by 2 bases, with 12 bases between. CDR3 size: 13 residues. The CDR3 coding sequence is TGCAGCGTTGGATCGGGGACCCCCTACGAGCAGTACTTC. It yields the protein CSVGSGTPYEQYF.

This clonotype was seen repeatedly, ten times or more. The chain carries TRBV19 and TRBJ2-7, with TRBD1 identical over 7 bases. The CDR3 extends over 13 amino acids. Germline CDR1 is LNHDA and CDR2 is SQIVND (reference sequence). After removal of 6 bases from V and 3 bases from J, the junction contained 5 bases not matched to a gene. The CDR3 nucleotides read TGTGCCAGTAGCTACAGGGGTCTCTACGAGCAGTACTTC. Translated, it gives CASSYRGLYEQYF.

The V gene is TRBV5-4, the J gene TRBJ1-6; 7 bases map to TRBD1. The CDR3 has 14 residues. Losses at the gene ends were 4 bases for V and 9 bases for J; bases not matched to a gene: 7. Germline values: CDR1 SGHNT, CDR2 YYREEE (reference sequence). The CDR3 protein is CASSDRDRVSPLHF. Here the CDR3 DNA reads TGTGCCAGCAGCGATCGGGACAGAGTTTCACCCCTCCACTTT.